The 10 T cell receptor beta chains listed next were all sequenced from one sample in a study of OX40 agonist ivuxolimab in advanced cancers. Repertoires were generated with immunoSEQ multiplex PCR, while TCRdb's copy carries only in-frame clones and drops some. The sample lists roughly 90,000 clones, roughly 89% occurring once. The source was CD4+ or CD8+ T cells sorted from blood, collected in a trial of the OX40 agonist ivuxolimab. The origin of the receptors is an adult with an advanced solid tumor such as melanoma, head and neck, liver or kidney cancer.

The rearrangement uses TRBV29-1 and TRBJ2-7; D ambiguous. The CDR3 length is 11 residues. Germline CDR1 and CDR2: SQVTM and ANQGSEA. Trimming removed 4 bases from V and 2 bases from J, with 6 bases in between. The CDR3 here is CSVVQAYEQYF. In DNA, the CDR3 is TGCAGCGTTGTCCAGGCCTACGAGCAGTACTTC.

V gene TRBV6-6 combines with J gene TRBJ2-3, with D possibly being TRBD2 (6 bases). The CDR3 has 15 amino acids. Trimming cost V 3 bases and J 4 bases, with 14 bases left between them. The germline V gene has CDR1 MNHNY and CDR2 SVGAGI (reference sequence). CDR3 DNA sequence: TGTGCCAGCAGTTATGGCGGGGTTATCGCAGATACGCAGTATTTT. Encoded protein: CASSYGGVIADTQYF.

The chain couples TRBV7-8 to TRBJ2-2; 8 bases agree with TRBD1. With V trimmed by 5 bases and J by 6 bases, 5 bases remained unmatched. Germline V CDR1 and CDR2: SGHVS, FQNEAQ. This CDR3 comprises 14 residues. This chain's CDR3 is CASSHRGYSGELFF. The DNA of the CDR3 is TGTGCCAGCAGCCACAGGGGGTATTCCGGGGAGCTGTTTTTT.

V gene TRBV28 combines with J gene TRBJ2-7; 8 nucleotides match TRBD1. In germline, CDR1 is MDHEN, CDR2 SYDVKM. V gave up 6 bases and J gave up 12 bases; unmatched junction bases: 13. The CDR3 has 13 residues. In DNA form, the CDR3 reads TGTGCCAGCAGGTCGCAGGACAGGGAGAAAGGGTACTTC. This encodes CASRSQDREKGYF.

The chain has TRBV30 and TRBJ1-2; 7 bases map to TRBD1. The germline gives CDR1 GTSNPN, CDR2 SVGIG (reference sequence). CDR3 length equals 15 residues. The junction had 10 bases not matched to a gene; V was cut back by 0 bases and J by 6 bases. The CDR3 region is CAWSVAGGIPDGYTF. CDR3 coding DNA: TGTGCCTGGAGTGTGGCAGGGGGGATTCCTGATGGCTACACCTTC.

CDR3 coding DNA: TGCGCCAGCAGTCAATCGTATTTGACACTGGGCAATCAGCCCCAGCATTTT. Amino acids: CASSQSYLTLGNQPQHF. This chain joins TRBV23-1 and TRBJ1-5; no reliable D call. TRBV23-1 is filed as an ORF, its function uncertain. V lost 0 bases and J lost 2, with 14 bases in between. The CDR3 loop spans 17 amino acids.

This chain joins TRBV28 and TRBJ1-5, with 8 nucleotides matching TRBD1. The germline V gene encodes CDR1 MDHEN and CDR2 SYDVKM. The J segment lost 6 bases and the V segment lost 5 bases, leaving 9 bases of the junction unmatched. There are 15 residues in the CDR3. CDR3: CASSPGQGLIQPQHF. CDR3 nucleotides: TGTGCCAGCAGTCCAGGACAGGGATTGATTCAGCCCCAGCATTTT.

This clone appeared once. The rearrangement links TRBV7-9 to TRBJ2-7; D may be TRBD1 or TRBD2 (5 bases each). Germline loops: CDR1 SEHNR, CDR2 FQNEAQ (reference sequence). V gave up 9 bases and J gave up 4 bases, with 19 bases separating them. CDR3 length: 14 residues. The DNA for the CDR3 is TGTGCCAGTACCATGGCGCAGGGAGTATACGAGCAGTACTTC. This gives the protein CASTMAQGVYEQYF.

V and J are TRBV28 and TRBJ1-2; D remains ambiguous. Germline V lookup: CDR1 MDHEN, CDR2 SYDVKM. The CDR3 covers 13 residues. V shed 6 bases and J shed 4 bases, with 12 bases lying between them. The CDR3 sequence is CASRVGSGYGYTF. The CDR3 DNA is TGTGCCAGCAGGGTGGGGTCTGGCTATGGCTACACCTTC.

The chain couples TRBV28 to TRBJ1-1; D gene unclear. Per germline, CDR1 MDHEN and CDR2 SYDVKM. The CDR3 runs 15 residues. V dropped 6 bases and J dropped 0 bases, with 14 bases sitting between them. The CDR3 coding sequence is TGTGCCAGCAGCCCCCTATGGGAAATGAACACTGAAGCTTTCTTT. It specifies CASSPLWEMNTEAFF. The variable domain in full, with the rest retrieved from reference TRBV28 and TRBJ1-1, is DVKVTQSSRYLVKRTGEKVFLECVQDMDHENMFWYRQDPGLGLRLIYFSYDVKMKEKGDIPEGYSVSREKKERFSLILESASTNQTSMYLCASSPLWEMNTEAFFGQGTRLTVV.